The TCR beta chain described here comes from a study of T cells after somatic rescue of genetic block. Sequencing was performed with immunoSEQ multiplex PCR; in TCRdb, only in-frame clones are kept and a portion is missing. The sample lists 14,000 to 15,000 clones; 72% were seen once. This TCR was recovered from a boy younger than 18. Specimen: peripheral blood mononuclear cells (PBMCs).

CDR3 sequence: CASSLVRPMNTEAFF. CDR3 in DNA: TGTGCCAGCAGCTTAGTTAGACCTATGAACACTGAAGCTTTCTTT. The J gene is TRBJ1-1, the V gene TRBV11-1; no reliable D call. V was trimmed by 1 base and J by 0 bases, leaving 9 bases between them. This CDR3 has 15 amino acids. Germline values: CDR1 SGHAT, CDR2 FQDESV (reference sequence).